This TCR beta chain was captured in a study of blood T cells in healthy people across ages. The CDR3 totals 16 residues. Trimming pared 0 bases from V and 2 bases from J, leaving 11 bases between. Germline CDR1 and CDR2: PRHDT and FYEKMQ (reference sequence). Sample-barcoded 5' priming and a J-beta primer mix drove a second PCR of roughly 7 to 11 cycles. A single record per CDR3 protein comes from TCRdb applying MiXCR to the 5' RACE reads. This sample has approximately 2,000,000 distinct CDR3 sequences, with around 40% found just once. The chain joins TRBV13 to TRBJ1-5; D unclear. Sequencing used blood. The clonotype was recovered from a human donor in good health. Here the CDR3 DNA reads TGTGCCAGCAGCTTAGGAGTAGGGATCGGCAATCAGCCCCAGCATTTT. Translating gives CASSLGVGIGNQPQHF.